These 30 T cell receptor beta chains were sequenced from one sample in a study of cytomegalovirus exposure and HLA in healthy donors listed by TCRdb under 2017. The protocol used for the library was the immunoSEQ multiplex PCR assay. For the multiplex PCR, a mixture combining 60 forward primers for TCR Vbeta segments and 13 reverse primers for TCR Jbeta segments was used. TCRdb limited this immuneACCESS table to in-frame rearrangements with V and J called. A share of clones is missing; checked studies link under half to unresolved V genes, and the rest is unexplained. For this sample the table gives fewer than 200,000 clones, of which approximately 80% were detected only once. The ten top clones hold roughly 0.82% of the sample. Sequences were obtained from PBMCs. The receptors were sampled from a female donor in good health and CMV-seronegative.

This chain uses TRBV10-3 with TRBJ2-3; unclear D gene. CDR3 length equals 15 residues. The germline V and J ends were trimmed by 10 bases and 0 bases, with 17 bases remaining between them. Germline lookup yields CDR1 ENHRY and CDR2 SYGVKD. The CDR3 sequence is CATLGQASSTDTQYF. The CDR3 coding sequence is TGTGCCACCTTGGGTCAGGCGTCTAGCACAGATACGCAGTATTTT.

This clone was recorded once. V and J are TRBV4-1 and TRBJ2-2; 9 nucleotides agree with TRBD2. Germline V lookup: CDR1 MGHRA, CDR2 YSYEKL. J lost 2 bases, V lost 0 bases, and 4 bases had no gene match. The CDR3 is made up of 17 amino acids. CDR3 loop: CASSQDIGTSNTGELFF. As DNA, the CDR3 is TGCGCCAGCAGCCAAGATATAGGGACTAGCAACACCGGGGAGCTGTTTTTT.

The chain joins TRBV5-1 to TRBJ2-5; 8 bases map to TRBD1. The CDR3 has 14 amino acids. V was clipped by 2 bases and J by 6 bases; unmatched bases: 6. Germline lookup yields CDR1 SGHRS and CDR2 YFSETQ. CDR3 amino acids: CASSFGTGLKTQYF. The CDR3 bases are TGCGCCAGCAGCTTTGGGACAGGTCTAAAGACCCAGTACTTC.

The chain couples TRBV4-3 to TRBJ2-3; D ambiguous. This CDR3 has 13 amino acids. Deletions cut 2 bases from V and 2 bases from J, with 5 bases between. Germline values: CDR1 LGHNA, CDR2 YSLEER. The DNA for the CDR3 is TGCGCCAGCAGCCAACTTAACACAGATACGCAGTATTTT. Translation: CASSQLNTDTQYF.

This rearrangement joins TRBV20-1 to TRBJ2-7, with D unresolved. Trimming pared 0 bases from V and 4 bases from J, leaving 4 bases between. Germline CDR1 reads DFQATT; CDR2 reads SNEGSKA (reference sequence). The CDR3 is made up of 11 amino acids. The CDR3 DNA reads as TGCAGTGCTAGAGATAAATACGAGCAGTACTTC. Its protein product is CSARDKYEQYF.

This clone has a handful of counts. The sample holds other DNA sequences that translate to the same CDR3. This chain uses TRBV7-9 with TRBJ1-1, with 8 bases fitting TRBD1. The length of the CDR3 is 14 residues. V shed 4 bases and J 1 base; nucleotides not matched to a gene: 2. CDR1 is SEHNR and CDR2 is FQNEAQ in the germline V gene (reference sequence). In nucleotides, the CDR3 is TGTGCCAGCAGCTCAGGGACAGGGAACACTGAAGCTTTCTTT. Protein sequence: CASSSGTGNTEAFF.

The V gene is TRBV7-9, the J gene TRBJ2-1; 8 bases map to TRBD1. V shed 4 bases, J shed 8 bases, and the junction held 1 base outside the gene matches. Germline V gene lookup returns CDR1 SEHNR and CDR2 FQNEAQ (reference sequence). The CDR3 extends over 12 amino acids. CDR3 residues: CASSSGGYEQFF. The CDR3 DNA reads as TGTGCCAGCAGCTCAGGGGGCTATGAGCAGTTCTTC.

The chain uses TRBV7-2 and TRBJ2-5; 8 bases line up with TRBD2. The germline V gene has CDR1 SGHTA and CDR2 FQGNSA. The trim removed 2 bases at V and 4 bases at J, leaving 9 bases unmatched. This CDR3 has 16 amino acids. The CDR3 DNA reads as TGTGCCAGCAGCTTACTCGGGGCCGGGAGGGTAGAGACCCAGTACTTC. Encoded protein: CASSLLGAGRVETQYF.

This sequence joins TRBV28 and TRBJ2-7; the D gene is possibly TRBD1 (5 bases). Germline V gives CDR1 MDHEN, CDR2 SYDVKM. Trimming took off 2 bases at V and 2 bases at J, with 10 bases between the two ends. The CDR3 runs 14 residues. The CDR3 loop reads CASSLGAAAYEQYF. CDR3 sequence (DNA): TGTGCCAGCAGTTTAGGGGCCGCTGCCTACGAGCAGTACTTC. Together with reference TRBV28 and TRBJ2-7, the CDR3 gives the full variable domain: DVKVTQSSRYLVKRTGEKVFLECVQDMDHENMFWYRQDPGLGLRLIYFSYDVKMKEKGDIPEGYSVSREKKERFSLILESASTNQTSMYLCASSLGAAAYEQYFGPGTRLTVT.

This clone turned up a few times. The CDR3 region has the DNA TGTGCCAGCAGCTTAGTAAAGCGGGGCCCCCGCCAGTTCTTC. The encoded protein is CASSLVKRGPRQFF. This chain joins TRBV7-2 and TRBJ2-1, with TRBD2 identical over 7 bases. V lost 1 base and J lost 13; bases outside the gene matches: 10. Germline CDR1 reads SGHTA; CDR2 reads FQGNSA. This CDR3 spans 14 amino acids.

This clone was seen only once. The V call is TRBV5-8, the J call TRBJ1-5; D is ambiguous. The CDR3 consists of 13 residues. Germline CDR1 is SGHTS and CDR2 is YDEGEE. Trimming took off 6 bases at V and 6 bases at J, with 13 bases between the two ends. CDR3 in amino acids: CASTLGGVQPQHF. The DNA for the CDR3 is TGTGCCAGCACCCTGGGCGGGGTTCAGCCCCAGCATTTT.

This clone was counted a few times. The chain combines TRBV7-6 with TRBJ2-7, with D perhaps matching TRBD1 (5 bases). Looked up from germline, CDR1 is SGHVS and CDR2 is FNYEAQ. Trimming pared 4 bases from V and 7 bases from J, leaving 17 bases between. This CDR3 is built from 14 residues. The CDR3 nucleotides are TGTGCCAGCAGCTCTGCTAGGGGCAGACGTGAGCAGTACTTC. This codes for CASSSARGRREQYF.

The rearrangement joins TRBV7-9 to TRBJ2-6; TRBD2 agrees at 7 bases. With 5 bases clipped from V and 1 base from J, the junction kept 5 bases outside the gene matches. Per germline, CDR1 SEHNR and CDR2 FQNEAQ (reference sequence). The CDR3 sequence is 16 residues long. CDR3 residues: CASSILGRSGANVLTF. CDR3 bases: TGTGCCAGCAGCATCCTCGGGAGGTCTGGGGCCAACGTCCTGACTTTC.

The chain joins TRBV4-3 to TRBJ2-7; 10 bases agree with TRBD2. Germline V gene lookup returns CDR1 LGHNA and CDR2 YSLEER. Losses at the gene ends were 2 bases for V and 2 bases for J; bases not matched to a gene: 12. CDR3 length: 18 residues. The CDR3 sequence: CASSQSGAGTSVTYEQYF. CDR3 in DNA: TGCGCCAGCAGCCAATCAGGGGCCGGGACTAGCGTTACCTACGAGCAGTACTTC.

The chain couples TRBV6-1 to TRBJ2-5; the match to TRBD1 covers 8 bases. The CDR3 contains 13 residues. CDR1 is MNHNS, CDR2 SASEGT, per germline. Losses at the gene ends were 7 bases for V and 4 bases for J; bases not matched to a gene: 5. The CDR3, as DNA: TGTGCCAGCACCCGGACAGGGAGAGAGACCCAGTACTTC. This codes for CASTRTGRETQYF.

This chain connects TRBV14 to TRBJ2-7, with 9 bases identical to TRBD2. The length of the CDR3 is 13 residues. V lost 0 bases to trimming and J lost 7 bases; unmatched junction nucleotides: 1. In germline, CDR1 is SGHDN, CDR2 FVKESK. The CDR3 reads CASSQDLAGEQYF. In DNA, the CDR3 is TGTGCCAGCAGCCAAGATCTAGCGGGGGAGCAGTACTTC.

The rearrangement joins TRBV5-6 to TRBJ2-1; 11 bases are shared with TRBD2. Germline CDR1 and CDR2: SGHDT and YYEEEE. The CDR3 sequence is 16 residues long. Trimming at V came to 3 bases and at J to 2 bases, leaving 4 bases not matched to a gene. CDR3 in amino acids: CASSSSGLAAYNEQFF. The CDR3 nucleotides read TGTGCCAGCAGCTCATCGGGACTAGCGGCCTACAATGAGCAGTTCTTC.

V is TRBV30 and J is TRBJ1-1; D is perhaps TRBD1 (5 bases). Deletions cut 1 base from V and 3 bases from J, with 12 bases between. This CDR3 contains 14 residues. Germline V CDR1 and CDR2: GTSNPN, SVGIG (reference sequence). The CDR3: CAWSGGGGYTEAFF. The CDR3 DNA follows: TGTGCCTGGAGTGGAGGTGGGGGGTACACTGAAGCTTTCTTT. The variable domain in full, completed from reference TRBV30 and TRBJ1-1, reads SQTIHQWPATLVQPVGSPLSLECTVEGTSNPNLYWYRQAAGRGLQLLFYSVGIGQISSEVPQNLSASRPQDRQFILSSKKLLLSDSGFYLCAWSGGGGYTEAFFGQGTRLTVV.

This clone was counted a single time. The rearrangement uses TRBV5-5 and TRBJ1-1; D not resolved. In germline, CDR1 is SGHKS, CDR2 YYEKEE (reference sequence). The germline V and J ends were trimmed by 2 bases and 5 bases, with 16 bases remaining between them. The CDR3 runs 15 residues. CDR3 sequence reads: CASSFGPGVETEAFF. CDR3 bases: TGTGCCAGCAGCTTTGGACCGGGAGTGGAGACTGAAGCTTTCTTT.

The chain couples TRBV19 to TRBJ1-5; D ambiguous. V lost 0 bases to trimming and J lost 5 bases, with 11 bases between them. The CDR3 spans 15 residues. Germline CDR1 reads LNHDA; CDR2 reads SQIVND (reference sequence). CDR3 residues: CASSIDHGNHQPQHF. CDR3 sequence (DNA): TGTGCCAGTAGTATAGATCACGGGAATCATCAGCCCCAGCATTTT.

DNA of the CDR3: TGTGCCAGCAGTGAGTTGGTTCAGTATAGCAATCAGCCCCAGCATTTT. It encodes CASSELVQYSNQPQHF. This chain uses TRBV6-1 with TRBJ1-5; D is ambiguous. Germline V gives CDR1 MNHNS, CDR2 SASEGT. The CDR3 length is 16 residues. V gave up 3 bases and J gave up 0 bases, with 12 bases separating them.

Here the CDR3 DNA reads TGCGCCAGCAGCCAAGAGGGAGCGGGGGGGCGATGGCATGAGCAGTTCTTC. This gives the protein CASSQEGAGGRWHEQFF. The V gene is TRBV4-1, the J gene TRBJ2-1; 10 bases align to TRBD2. With 0 bases clipped from V and 8 bases from J, the junction kept 10 bases outside the gene matches. The CDR3 consists of 17 residues. The germline V gene encodes CDR1 MGHRA and CDR2 YSYEKL.

This clone was counted once. An end of the junction does not agree with germline; a read error may underlie this. The V gene is TRBV10-3, the J gene TRBJ2-4, with TRBD1 matching 9 bases. The CDR3 extends over 15 amino acids. Germline CDR1 is ENHRY and CDR2 is SYGVKD. CDR3 DNA: TGTGCCATCAGAGGGGAGCCGGGACAGGGAAACAGTCAGTACTTC. It is translated as CAIRGEPGQGNSQYF.

The chain recombines TRBV29-1 with TRBJ2-7, with TRBD2 matching 7 bases. The CDR3 loop spans 14 amino acids. V shed 2 bases and J 7 bases; nucleotides not matched to a gene: 11. Per the germline V gene, CDR1 is SQVTM and CDR2 is ANQGSEA. CDR3 bases: TGCAGCGTTGAACAGGGACTAAATACGGGGGAGCAGTACTTC. Protein sequence: CSVEQGLNTGEQYF.

The rearrangement uses TRBV6-4 and TRBJ2-1; 9 bases agree with TRBD2. The trim removed 0 bases at V and 7 bases at J, leaving 7 bases unmatched. CDR3 length: 16 amino acids. Germline V gene data show CDR1 as MRHNA and CDR2 as SNTAGT. DNA for the CDR3: TGTGCCAGCAGTGACTCCGGGGCGGGGGGGTGGAATGAGCAGTTCTTC. Its translation is CASSDSGAGGWNEQFF.

This chain joins TRBV25-1 and TRBJ2-3; the D is unclear. This CDR3 is built from 16 residues. From germline, CDR1 is MGHDK and CDR2 SYGVNS. V was trimmed by 4 bases and J by 0 bases, leaving 14 bases between them. The CDR3 reads CASSGSYGYSTDTQYF. For the CDR3, the DNA is TGTGCCAGCAGTGGGTCCTACGGTTATAGCACAGATACGCAGTATTTT.

This chain joins TRBV6-5 and TRBJ2-3; TRBD2 aligns across 8 bases. Trimming cost V 4 bases and J 0 bases; bases outside gene matches: 3. Germline CDR1 is MNHEY and CDR2 is SVGAGI. CDR3 length equals 15 residues. The CDR3 bases are TGTGCCAGCAGTTTCAAGCGGGGGAGCACAGATACGCAGTATTTT. Its protein product is CASSFKRGSTDTQYF.

The V gene is TRBV4-3, the J gene TRBJ1-2; D is perhaps TRBD1 (6 bases). Germline V lookup: CDR1 LGHNA, CDR2 YSLEER. This CDR3 is 14 amino acids long. The ends were cut back, 3 bases at V and 6 bases at J, with 14 bases in the middle. The CDR3 coding sequence is TGCGCCAGCAGCCAGTCCCGGGGGGCTGATGGCTACACCTTC. It yields the protein CASSQSRGADGYTF.

This clone was observed once. V and J are TRBV27 and TRBJ1-2; tentative D call: TRBD1 (5 bases). Germline V lookup: CDR1 MNHEY, CDR2 SMNVEV (reference sequence). This CDR3 has 15 residues. The V gene lost 6 bases and the J gene lost 2 bases, with 16 bases spanning the gap. This CDR3 reads CASRPNRGLNYGYTF. The DNA for the CDR3 is TGTGCCAGCAGGCCCAACCGGGGACTAAACTATGGCTACACCTTC.

The V call is TRBV20-1, the J call TRBJ1-2; 7 positions agree with TRBD1. With V trimmed by 7 bases and J by 8 bases, 7 bases remained unmatched. This CDR3 is 11 amino acids long. Germline V gene data show CDR1 as DFQATT and CDR2 as SNEGSKA (reference sequence). The CDR3 DNA is TGCAGTGGCGACAGGGCGGGGGGCTACACCTTC. The encoded protein is CSGDRAGGYTF.